This TCR beta chain was profiled in a study of T cells in Graves' hyperthyroidism and ophthalmopathy. This clonotype came up many times. From germline, CDR1 is MNHEY and CDR2 SVGEGT. The CDR3 has 14 amino acids. Trimming removed 2 bases at V and 4 bases at J, with 8 bases between. There were TCR beta CDR3 regions amplified from RNA transcripts. The HTBI primer set served for first-round RT-PCR of the TCR CDR3. One entry per CDR3 protein, called by TCRdb with MiXCR from the multiplex PCR reads. The data contain about 500,000 distinct CDR3 sequences, 15% to 20% of them singletons. The chain joins TRBV6-2 or TRBV6-3 to TRBJ2-2; D not resolved. Sample: blood. The receptor was isolated from a woman aged 25 to 39 with Graves' ophthalmopathy. CDR3 nucleotide sequence: TGTGCCAGCAGTTACACCGGACCCACCGGGGAGCTGTTTTTT. Translated, it gives CASSYTGPTGELFF.